This TCR beta chain was recovered during a study of blood T cell repertoires in COVID-19. As for the study in general: Samples representing acute and convalescent COVID-19 were sourced from the United States, Italy and Spain. Sources were T cells, B-cell-depleted T cells, or PBMCs; the material itself was cDNA or gDNA.

Original processing notes: Reference gene primers were amplified, and this amplification served to estimate nucleated cell counts. Repertoires were generated with immunoSEQ multiplex PCR, while TCRdb's copy carries only in-frame clones and drops some. V and J calls and clone size follow that table, whereas D and trimming were derived from the DNA. The sample lists approximately 50,000 clones, around 84% seen once, with 7.5% to 8.5% in the top ten. Looked up from germline, CDR1 is LGHDT and CDR2 is YNNKEL (reference sequence). This CDR3 has 14 amino acids. Losses at the gene ends were 4 bases for V and 1 base for J; bases not matched to a gene: 3.

This receptor was identified in a human donor in a cohort sampled during active COVID-19. Sequencing was carried out using peripheral blood. The chain joins TRBV3-1 (or the pseudogene TRBV3-2) to TRBJ2-5; 7 positions agree with TRBD2. CDR3 DNA: TGTGCCAGCAGCCCCAGCGGGACCCAAGAGACCCAGTACTTC. It specifies CASSPSGTQETQYF.